The clone carrying this T cell receptor (beta chain) was seen a handful of times. Its antigen remains unidentified. The entry originates in a study of T cells after yellow fever vaccination. Overall study: The SMART-Seq v4 Ultra Low Input method served to prepare the low-cell-number fractions. Study-wide findings and caveats: The study re-detected most primary-vaccination clones after the booster (96% CD4, just over 85% CD8).

The authors made TCR cDNA by 5'RACE template switching, adding a universal primer site and UMIs. MiXCR was run by TCRdb on the 5' RACE reads, yielding one entry per CDR3 protein. This table has a few hundred thousand distinct CDR3 sequences, 5.2% appearing once. The germline V and J ends were trimmed by 0 bases and 8 bases, with 16 bases remaining between them. The length of the CDR3 is 16 residues. Per germline, CDR1 MGHRA and CDR2 YSYEKL. The sample consisted of CD4+ T cells sorted from PBMCs, taken on the day of the yellow fever booster vaccination. The chain is built from TRBV4-1 and TRBJ2-2, with D maybe TRBD2 (6 bases). This receptor was obtained from a man younger than 35 who received the YFV17D yellow fever vaccine. The CDR3 DNA sequence: TGCGCCAGCAGCCAAGAGGGGGGTCCCTGGCGTGGGGAGCTGTTTTTT. Its protein is CASSQEGGPWRGELFF.